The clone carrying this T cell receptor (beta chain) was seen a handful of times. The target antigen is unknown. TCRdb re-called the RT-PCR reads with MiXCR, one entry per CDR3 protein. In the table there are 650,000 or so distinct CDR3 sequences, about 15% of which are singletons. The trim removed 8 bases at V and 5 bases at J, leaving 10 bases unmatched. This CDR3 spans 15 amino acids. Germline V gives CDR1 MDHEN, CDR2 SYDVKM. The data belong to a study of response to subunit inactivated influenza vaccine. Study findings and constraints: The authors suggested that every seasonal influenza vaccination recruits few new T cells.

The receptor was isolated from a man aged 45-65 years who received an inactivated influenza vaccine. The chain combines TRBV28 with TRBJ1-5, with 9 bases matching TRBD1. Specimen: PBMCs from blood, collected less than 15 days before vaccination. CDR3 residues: CASSNGGTGYQPQHF. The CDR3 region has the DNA TGTGCCAGCTCCAACGGCGGGACAGGGTATCAGCCCCAGCATTTT.